This T cell receptor (beta chain) derives from a study of cytomegalovirus exposure and HLA in healthy donors. PCR involved 60 Vbeta and 13 Jbeta primers. The assay was immunoSEQ multiplex PCR, and TCRdb's table has in-frame clones only and misses some. Of 100,000 to 150,000 clones in the sample, over 70% were seen once. Trimming removed 1 base from V and 0 bases from J, with 12 bases in between. This CDR3 contains 17 residues. CDR1 is LNHNV and CDR2 is YYDKDF in the germline V gene (reference sequence). Study conclusions and caveats: A list of roughly 180 TCR beta chains associated with cytomegalovirus was given.

This clone was found a few times. Its antigen is still unknown. This clonotype was obtained from a woman younger than 35 in good health and CMV-seronegative. This chain connects TRBV15 to TRBJ1-4; weak D call: TRBD1 (5 bases). The sample consisted of PBMCs. As DNA, the CDR3 is TGTGCCACCAGCAGAGTTCCCCCAGGGCCAACTAATGAAAAACTGTTTTTT. This encodes CATSRVPPGPTNEKLFF.